Shown below are 30 T cell receptor beta chains from a single sample sequenced in a study of CD8 T cells in Susac syndrome. RNA amounts of roughly 0.45 to 1 ug underwent reverse transcription with random hexamers. TCRdb used MiXCR to reprocess the immunoSEQ multiplex PCR reads, holding one entry per CDR3 protein. The data contain roughly 140,000 distinct CDR3 sequences, just under 95% of them singletons. The sequenced material came from CD8+ T cells from PBMCs. The receptors derive from a human donor with multiple sclerosis.

V and J are TRBV15 and TRBJ1-1; D unresolved. The CDR3 is 17 amino acids. V dropped 0 bases and J dropped 1 base, with 15 bases sitting between them. CDR1 is LNHNV and CDR2 is YYDKDF in the germline V gene (reference sequence). CDR3 nucleotide sequence: TGTGCCACCAGCAGAGATTCAGGCGTCTTCTGGAACACTGAAGCTTTCTTT. Translated, it gives CATSRDSGVFWNTEAFF. Variable domain in full (rest from reference TRBV15 and TRBJ1-1): DAMVIQNPRYQVTQFGKPVTLSCSQTLNHNVMYWYQQKSSQAPKLLFHYYDKDFNNEADTPDNFQSRRPNTSFCFLDIRSPGLGDTAMYLCATSRDSGVFWNTEAFFGQGTRLTVV.

The CDR3 here is CASGQDHYEQYF. The CDR3 region has the DNA TGTGCCAGCGGACAGGACCACTACGAGCAGTACTTC. The chain uses TRBV12-3 or TRBV12-4 and TRBJ2-7; 7 bases align to TRBD1. J lost 3 bases, V lost 8 bases, and 4 bases had no gene match. The CDR3 sequence is 12 residues long.

The chain is built from TRBV24-1 and TRBJ1-1; D may be TRBD1 (5 bases). Per the germline V gene, CDR1 is KGHDR and CDR2 is SFDVKD. Trimming left V 4 bases short and J 14 bases short, with 16 bases between. This CDR3 is 12 amino acids long. In DNA, the CDR3 is TGTGCCACCAGTGAGGGGCCCTCGGAATTCTTCTTT. Its protein is CATSEGPSEFFF.

The J gene is TRBJ2-1, the V gene TRBV19; 7 bases align to TRBD1. The trim removed 1 base at V and 2 bases at J, leaving 2 bases unmatched. Germline-derived CDR1 and CDR2 are LNHDA and SQIVND (reference sequence). This CDR3 is 15 amino acids long. The CDR3 protein is CASSIVDRTYNEQFF. CDR3 DNA sequence: TGTGCCAGTAGTATAGTGGACAGGACCTACAATGAGCAGTTCTTC.

J is TRBJ2-1 and V is TRBV27; either TRBD1 or TRBD2 may fit D (6 bases each). Germline lookup yields CDR1 MNHEY and CDR2 SMNVEV (reference sequence). This CDR3 has 14 residues. V shed 5 bases and J shed 7 bases, with 15 bases lying between them. This CDR3 reads CASSPTGGQNEQFF. CDR3 in DNA: TGTGCCAGCAGTCCAACCGGGGGCCAGAATGAGCAGTTCTTC.

The J gene is TRBJ2-2, the V gene TRBV9; tentative D call: TRBD1 (6 bases). Trimming removed 6 bases at V and 7 bases at J, with 13 bases between. Germline assignment: CDR1 SGDLS and CDR2 YYNGEE. The CDR3 length is 13 residues. As DNA, the CDR3 is TGTGCCAGCACCAGGGGTATCGGCGGGGAGCTGTTTTTT. The encoded protein is CASTRGIGGELFF.

This chain's CDR3 is CASRSDRNEQFF. The CDR3 nucleotides are TGTGCCAGCCGATCGGACAGGAATGAGCAGTTCTTC. The J gene is TRBJ2-1, the V gene TRBV12-3 or TRBV12-4, with 7 bases fitting TRBD1. The length of the CDR3 is 12 residues. The V gene end was trimmed by 8 bases and the J gene end by 7 bases; junction bases not matched to a gene: 5.

CDR3 amino acids: CSKWDRSSYNEQFF. The CDR3 bases are TGCAGTAAATGGGACAGAAGCTCCTACAATGAGCAGTTCTTC. The rearrangement links TRBV20-1 to TRBJ2-1, with 7 bases identical to TRBD1. J lost 0 bases, V lost 8 bases, and 7 bases had no gene match. The length of the CDR3 is 14 residues. Germline CDR1 is DFQATT and CDR2 is SNEGSKA (reference sequence).

V and J are TRBV2 and TRBJ2-3; no definite D call. The CDR3 covers 14 residues. Trimming pared 6 bases from V and 4 bases from J, leaving 14 bases between. Germline V gives CDR1 SNHLY, CDR2 FYNNEI. The CDR3 bases are TGTGCCAGCAGGCCCCTCCTTGGGGCAGATACGCAGTATTTT. This translates into CASRPLLGADTQYF.

J is TRBJ2-3 and V is TRBV9, with 9 bases that match TRBD1. Germline loops: CDR1 SGDLS, CDR2 YYNGEE. V was pared by 3 bases and J by 5 bases, with 4 bases of the junction left unmatched. There are 14 residues in the CDR3. The CDR3 protein is CASSGTGGLDTQYF. The CDR3 bases are TGTGCCAGCAGCGGAACAGGGGGCCTAGATACGCAGTATTTT.

The CDR3 coding sequence is TGTGCCAGCAGTTCCCGTTACTTTGAAGCTTTCTTT. It translates to CASSSRYFEAFF. V is TRBV12-3 or TRBV12-4 and J is TRBJ1-1; D remains unclear. V lost 4 bases and J lost 7, with 10 bases in between. This CDR3 comprises 12 residues.

This chain joins TRBV15 and TRBJ2-3; TRBD2 is a possible D gene (5 bases). This CDR3 contains 17 residues. Trimming pared 0 bases from V and 1 base from J, leaving 14 bases between. Germline CDR1 and CDR2: LNHNV and YYDKDF (reference sequence). The CDR3 region has the DNA TGTGCCACCAGCAGAGATAACGGACTTGCGGGCACAGATACGCAGTATTTT. Translating it yields CATSRDNGLAGTDTQYF.

V and J are TRBV3-1 and TRBJ1-2; perhaps TRBD1 as D (5 bases). The germline V gene has CDR1 LGHDT and CDR2 YNNKEL (reference sequence). The CDR3 totals 17 residues. V was clipped by 1 base and J by 4 bases, with 19 bases between them. CDR3 sequence (DNA): TGTGCCAGCAGCCAAGTGGGATTTGACAGATATTTCTATGGCTACACCTTC. Translation: CASSQVGFDRYFYGYTF.

V gene TRBV27 combines with J gene TRBJ1-5; unclear D gene. V lost 5 bases, J lost 3 bases, and 11 bases lay in between. This CDR3 has 14 amino acids. Germline lookup yields CDR1 MNHEY and CDR2 SMNVEV (reference sequence). This CDR3 is CASSPRRVNQPQHF. DNA of the CDR3: TGTGCCAGCAGTCCCCGGAGGGTCAATCAGCCCCAGCATTTT.

V and J are TRBV15 and TRBJ2-7, with D perhaps TRBD1 (5 bases). The length of the CDR3 is 13 residues. Germline V gene lookup returns CDR1 LNHNV and CDR2 YYDKDF (reference sequence). The V gene lost 8 bases and the J gene lost 3 bases, with 14 bases spanning the gap. This chain's CDR3 is CATAKDTLYEQYF. DNA of the CDR3: TGTGCCACCGCCAAGGACACTCTCTACGAGCAGTACTTC.

This chain uses TRBV30 with TRBJ2-1; D unclear. CDR3 length: 12 residues. Germline CDR1 reads GTSNPN; CDR2 reads SVGIG (reference sequence). V was cut by 2 bases and J by 5 bases, with 7 bases left in between. CDR3 in DNA: TGTGCCTGGAGTCTGGCAGACAATGAGCAGTTCTTC. It encodes CAWSLADNEQFF.

The CDR3 here is CASSYSGPYPETQYF. Written as DNA, the CDR3 is TGTGCCAGCAGTTACTCTGGACCCTACCCGGAGACCCAGTACTTC. This chain uses TRBV6-6 with TRBJ2-5; D gene ambiguous. The CDR3 is 15 amino acids. V gave up 0 bases and J gave up 5 bases, with 13 bases separating them. Germline assignment: CDR1 MNHNY and CDR2 SVGAGI (reference sequence).

V is TRBV12-3 or TRBV12-4 and J is TRBJ1-1; D is undetermined. V was shortened by 3 bases and J by 1 base, with 6 bases between the two germline ends. There are 13 residues in the CDR3. CDR3: CASSFSPNTEAFF. Written as DNA, the CDR3 is TGTGCCAGCAGTTTTTCCCCGAACACTGAAGCTTTCTTT.

The chain joins TRBV20-1 to TRBJ2-5; D is ambiguous. With 4 bases removed from V and 5 bases from J, the gap between germline ends came to 23 bases. Germline CDR1 reads DFQATT; CDR2 reads SNEGSKA (reference sequence). The CDR3 contains 16 residues. The CDR3 spells CSAKYSYEWVGETQYF. For the CDR3, the DNA is TGCAGTGCTAAATATAGCTATGAATGGGTGGGGGAGACCCAGTACTTC.

The chain employs TRBV28 and TRBJ2-7; D unclear. In germline, CDR1 is MDHEN, CDR2 SYDVKM. There are 12 residues in the CDR3. Trimming took 9 bases from V and 7 from J, leaving 16 bases between them. CDR3 bases: TGTGCCAGTGGTAAGGGCACCCTGGAGCAGTACTTC. The encoded protein is CASGKGTLEQYF.

J is TRBJ1-5 and V is TRBV27, with 8 positions matching TRBD1. Germline trimming cut 3 bases from V and 4 bases from J; bases unmatched to any gene: 5. The CDR3 has 15 amino acids. Germline V lookup: CDR1 MNHEY, CDR2 SMNVEV (reference sequence). This CDR3 reads CASSLAGGSNQPQHF. Here the CDR3 DNA reads TGTGCCAGCAGTTTGGCAGGGGGCTCAAATCAGCCCCAGCATTTT.

J is TRBJ1-1 and V is TRBV28; the D gene is possibly TRBD1 (5 bases). The V gene lost 6 bases and the J gene lost 1 base, with 15 bases spanning the gap. CDR3 length: 15 amino acids. Germline V gives CDR1 MDHEN, CDR2 SYDVKM. CDR3 residues: CASRLRRASNTEAFF. In nucleotides, the CDR3 is TGTGCCAGCAGGCTACGCAGGGCGTCGAACACTGAAGCTTTCTTT.

The chain employs TRBV4-1 and TRBJ1-1; TRBD1 matches at 7 bases. This CDR3 comprises 13 residues. CDR1 and CDR2 (germline): MGHRA, YSYEKL. Losses at the gene ends were 3 bases for V and 10 bases for J; bases not matched to a gene: 8. CDR3 in DNA: TGCGCCAGCAGCCAGGCACAGGGGTTCGGAGCTTTCTTT. Amino acid sequence: CASSQAQGFGAFF.

CDR3 protein: CASNALRDTNQPQHF. The DNA of the CDR3 is TGTGCCAGCAATGCCCTCCGGGACACTAATCAGCCCCAGCATTTT. The genes are TRBV28 and TRBJ1-5, with a weak D call TRBD1 (6 bases). This CDR3 is 15 amino acids long. CDR1 and CDR2 (germline): MDHEN, SYDVKM. Trimming removed 7 bases from V and 4 bases from J, with 17 bases in between.

V gene TRBV2 combines with J gene TRBJ1-2, with D perhaps matching TRBD1 (5 bases). Germline V gene data show CDR1 as SNHLY and CDR2 as FYNNEI. The CDR3 consists of 13 residues. V was clipped by 9 bases and J by 5 bases, with 16 bases between them. CDR3 DNA: TGTGCCAGAATTGACAGCCCGAGTTATGGCTACACCTTC. This codes for CARIDSPSYGYTF. The full variable domain, its missing parts supplied by reference TRBV2 and TRBJ1-2, is EPEVTQTPSHQVTQMGQEVILRCVPISNHLYFYWYRQILGQKVEFLVSFYNNEISEKSEIFDDQFSVERPDGSNFTLKIRSTKLEDSAMYFCARIDSPSYGYTFGSGTRLTVV.

The chain joins TRBV24-1 to TRBJ1-1; a possible D gene is TRBD1 (5 bases). This CDR3 has 13 amino acids. Germline V gene data show CDR1 as KGHDR and CDR2 as SFDVKD. V was clipped by 7 bases and J by 0 bases, with 8 bases between them. The CDR3 spells CATRDNLNTEAFF. The CDR3 DNA reads as TGTGCCACCAGGGACAACTTGAACACTGAAGCTTTCTTT.

The CDR3 nucleotides read TGTGCCAGCAGTGCGCTGGAGCCAGGAGAACAGTACTTC. Translated, it gives CASSALEPGEQYF. The chain combines TRBV6-1 with TRBJ2-7; D uncertain. Germline CDR1 reads MNHNS; CDR2 reads SASEGT. CDR3 length equals 13 residues. V lost 4 bases and J lost 10, with 17 bases in between.

The count of this clonotype is one. The chain joins TRBV5-4 to TRBJ2-1; a weak D match, TRBD1 (6 bases). Germline loops: CDR1 SGHNT, CDR2 YYREEE (reference sequence). V gave up 0 bases and J gave up 8 bases, with 12 bases separating them. The CDR3 loop spans 14 amino acids. The CDR3 DNA reads TGTGCCAGCAGCTTGGAAGGACAGACCTATGAGCAGTTCTTC. Encoded protein: CASSLEGQTYEQFF.

The chain is built from TRBV7-9 and TRBJ2-7, with TRBD1 matching over 7 bases. This CDR3 has 15 residues. Germline CDR1 reads SEHNR; CDR2 reads FQNEAQ (reference sequence). Trimming removed 5 bases from V and 2 bases from J; junction bases left unmatched: 9. In nucleotides, the CDR3 is TGTGCCAGCAGCACGACAGGGAGTAGCCCCTACGAGCAGTACTTC. Translating gives CASSTTGSSPYEQYF.

CDR3 bases: TGTGCCAGCAGCCTGGACAGGGTTGAGCAGTTCTTC. It encodes CASSLDRVEQFF. The chain employs TRBV5-6 and TRBJ2-1; 8 bases are shared with TRBD1. Germline-derived CDR1 and CDR2 are SGHDT and YYEEEE. This CDR3 spans 12 amino acids. V lost 4 bases and J lost 9; bases outside the gene matches: 3. The full variable domain, its missing parts supplied by reference TRBV5-6 and TRBJ2-1, is DAGVTQSPTHLIKTRGQQVTLRCSPKSGHDTVSWYQQALGQGPQFIFQYYEEEERQRGNFPDRFSGHQFPNYSSELNVNALLLGDSALYLCASSLDRVEQFFGPGTRLTVL.